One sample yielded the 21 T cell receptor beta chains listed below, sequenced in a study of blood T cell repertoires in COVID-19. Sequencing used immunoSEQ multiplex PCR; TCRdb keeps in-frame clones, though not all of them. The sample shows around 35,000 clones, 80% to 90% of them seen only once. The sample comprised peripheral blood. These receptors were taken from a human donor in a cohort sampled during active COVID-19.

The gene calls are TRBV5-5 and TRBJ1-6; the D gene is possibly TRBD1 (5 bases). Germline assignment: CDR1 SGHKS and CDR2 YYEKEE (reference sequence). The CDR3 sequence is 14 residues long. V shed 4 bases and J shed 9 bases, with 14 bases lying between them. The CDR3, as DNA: TGTGCCAGCAGCGGGGACGGGGGTGTTTCACCCCTCCACTTT. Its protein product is CASSGDGGVSPLHF.

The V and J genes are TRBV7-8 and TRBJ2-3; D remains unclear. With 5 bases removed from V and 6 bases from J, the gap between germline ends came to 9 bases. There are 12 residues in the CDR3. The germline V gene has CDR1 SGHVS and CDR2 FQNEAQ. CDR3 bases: TGTGCCAGCAGCCTCTTCGGGGATACGCAGTATTTT. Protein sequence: CASSLFGDTQYF.

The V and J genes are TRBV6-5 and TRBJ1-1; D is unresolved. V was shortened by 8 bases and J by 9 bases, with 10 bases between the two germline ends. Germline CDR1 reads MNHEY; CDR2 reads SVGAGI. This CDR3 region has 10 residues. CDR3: CASLTTQAFF. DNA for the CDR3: TGTGCCAGCCTCACAACCCAAGCTTTCTTT.

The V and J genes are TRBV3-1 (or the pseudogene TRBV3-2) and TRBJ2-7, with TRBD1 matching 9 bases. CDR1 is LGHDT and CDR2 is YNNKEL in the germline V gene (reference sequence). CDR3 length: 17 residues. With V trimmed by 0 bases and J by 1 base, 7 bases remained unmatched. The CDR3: CASSQDEDRGASYEQYF. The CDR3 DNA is TGTGCCAGCAGCCAAGACGAGGACAGGGGAGCGTCCTACGAGCAGTACTTC.

In nucleotides, the CDR3 is TGTGCCAGCAGTGAAATGGCAGGGGGCAATCAGCCCCAGCATTTT. It translates to CASSEMAGGNQPQHF. The chain employs TRBV2 and TRBJ1-5; maybe TRBD1 (6 bases). There are 15 residues in the CDR3. The V end lost 2 bases, the J end lost 2 bases, and 10 bases lay between the germline ends. Germline V gives CDR1 SNHLY, CDR2 FYNNEI.

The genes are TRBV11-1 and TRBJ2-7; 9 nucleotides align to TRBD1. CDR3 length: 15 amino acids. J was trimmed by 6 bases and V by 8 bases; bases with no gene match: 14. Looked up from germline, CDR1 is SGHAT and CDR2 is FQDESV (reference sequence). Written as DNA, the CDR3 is TGTGCCAGCTCGATCCCGGGACAGGGCCTGGGCGAGCAGTACTTC. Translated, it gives CASSIPGQGLGEQYF.

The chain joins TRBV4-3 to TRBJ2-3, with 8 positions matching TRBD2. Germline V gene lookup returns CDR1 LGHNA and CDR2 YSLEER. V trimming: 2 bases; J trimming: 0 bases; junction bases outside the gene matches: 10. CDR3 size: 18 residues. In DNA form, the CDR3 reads TGCGCCAGCAGCCAATCTCCCCAAGGACTAGCTAGCACAGATACGCAGTATTTT. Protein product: CASSQSPQGLASTDTQYF.

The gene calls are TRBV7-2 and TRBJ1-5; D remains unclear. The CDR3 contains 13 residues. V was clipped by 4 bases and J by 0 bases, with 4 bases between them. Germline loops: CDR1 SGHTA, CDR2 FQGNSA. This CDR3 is CASSYNSNQPQHF. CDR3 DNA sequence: TGTGCCAGCAGCTACAATAGCAATCAGCCCCAGCATTTT. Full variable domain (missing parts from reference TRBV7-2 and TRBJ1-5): GAGVSQSPSNKVTEKGKDVELRCDPISGHTALYWYRQSLGQGLEFLIYFQGNSAPDKSGLPSDRFSAERTGGSVSTLTIQRTQQEDSAVYLCASSYNSNQPQHFGDGTRLSIL.

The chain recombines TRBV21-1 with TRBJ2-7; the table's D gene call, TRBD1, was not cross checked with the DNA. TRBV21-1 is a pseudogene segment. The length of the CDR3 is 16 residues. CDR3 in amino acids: CASKLPPGHRGEEQYF. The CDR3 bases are TGTGCCAGCAAACTTCCGCCGGGACACCGAGGTGAGGAGCAGTACTTC.

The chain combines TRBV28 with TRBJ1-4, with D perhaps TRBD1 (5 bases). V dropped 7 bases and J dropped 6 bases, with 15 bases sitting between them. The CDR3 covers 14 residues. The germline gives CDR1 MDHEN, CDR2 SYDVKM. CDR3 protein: CASTEGRVDEKLFF. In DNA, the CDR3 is TGTGCCAGCACAGAAGGCAGGGTGGATGAAAAACTGTTTTTT. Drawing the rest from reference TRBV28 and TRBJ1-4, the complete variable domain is DVKVTQSSRYLVKRTGEKVFLECVQDMDHENMFWYRQDPGLGLRLIYFSYDVKMKEKGDIPEGYSVSREKKERFSLILESASTNQTSMYLCASTEGRVDEKLFFGSGTQLSVL.

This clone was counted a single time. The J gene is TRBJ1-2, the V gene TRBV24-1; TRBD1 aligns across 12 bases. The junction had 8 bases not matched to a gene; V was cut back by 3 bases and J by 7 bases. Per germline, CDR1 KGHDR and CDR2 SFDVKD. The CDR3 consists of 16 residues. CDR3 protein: CATSDPGTGGASGYTF. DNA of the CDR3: TGTGCCACCAGTGATCCCGGGACAGGGGGCGCGAGTGGCTACACCTTC.

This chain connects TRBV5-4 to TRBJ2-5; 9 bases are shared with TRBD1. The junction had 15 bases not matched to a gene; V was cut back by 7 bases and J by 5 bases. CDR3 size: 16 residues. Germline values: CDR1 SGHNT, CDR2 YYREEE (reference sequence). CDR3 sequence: CASEGGTGRLRETQYF. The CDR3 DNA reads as TGTGCCAGCGAGGGGGGGACAGGGCGTCTTCGGGAGACCCAGTACTTC.

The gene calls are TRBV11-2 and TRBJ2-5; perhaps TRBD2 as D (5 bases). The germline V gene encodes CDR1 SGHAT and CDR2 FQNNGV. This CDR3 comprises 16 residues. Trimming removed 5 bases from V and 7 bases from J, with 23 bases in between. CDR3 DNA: TGTGCCAGCAGCAAACCCAGCGCGGCCGGGGTAGGGACCCAGTACTTC. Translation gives CASSKPSAAGVGTQYF.

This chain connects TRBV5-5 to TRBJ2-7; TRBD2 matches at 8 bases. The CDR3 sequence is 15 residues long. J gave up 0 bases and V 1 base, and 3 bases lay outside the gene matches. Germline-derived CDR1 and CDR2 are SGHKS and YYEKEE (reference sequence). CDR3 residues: CASSLSLAGSYEQYF. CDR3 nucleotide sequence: TGTGCCAGCAGCTTGAGTCTAGCGGGCTCCTACGAGCAGTACTTC.

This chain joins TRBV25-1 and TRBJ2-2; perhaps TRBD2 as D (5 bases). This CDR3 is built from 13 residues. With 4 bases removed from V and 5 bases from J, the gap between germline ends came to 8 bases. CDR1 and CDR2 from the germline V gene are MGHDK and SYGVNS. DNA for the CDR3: TGTGCCAGCAGTGTAACGGGGACCGGGGAGCTGTTTTTT. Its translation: CASSVTGTGELFF.

CDR3 DNA sequence: TGTGCCAGCAGCGAACTTAGCGGGGGGGACTACGAGCAGTACTTC. Amino acid sequence: CASSELSGGDYEQYF. The chain has TRBV7-2 and TRBJ2-7, with 11 bases that match TRBD2. The germline CDR1 and CDR2 sequences are SGHTA and FQGNSA. The CDR3 has 15 amino acids. V trimming: 5 bases; J trimming: 3 bases; junction bases outside the gene matches: 6.

The CDR3 nucleotides are TGCGCCAGCAGCTTTGGCCTAGCGGGGGGCCATCAAGAGACCCAGTACTTC. Translating gives CASSFGLAGGHQETQYF. J is TRBJ2-5 and V is TRBV5-1; 11 bases are shared with TRBD2. After removal of 2 bases from V and 2 bases from J, the junction contained 8 bases not matched to a gene. The CDR3 length is 17 residues. Germline V gene lookup returns CDR1 SGHRS and CDR2 YFSETQ.

The CDR3 loop reads CASSPGRVGNSPLHF. Here the CDR3 DNA reads TGTGCCAGCAGCCCAGGGAGGGTAGGCAATTCACCCCTCCACTTT. The chain has TRBV5-8 and TRBJ1-6; TRBD1 is a possible D gene (5 bases). CDR3 length: 15 residues. CDR1 and CDR2 (germline): SGHTS, YDEGEE. V was shortened by 4 bases and J by 7 bases, with 15 bases between the two germline ends.

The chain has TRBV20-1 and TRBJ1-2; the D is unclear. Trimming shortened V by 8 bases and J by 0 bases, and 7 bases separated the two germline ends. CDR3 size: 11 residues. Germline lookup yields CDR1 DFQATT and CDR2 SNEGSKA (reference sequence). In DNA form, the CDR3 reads TGCAGTCCCGACACTAACTATGGCTACACCTTC. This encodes CSPDTNYGYTF.

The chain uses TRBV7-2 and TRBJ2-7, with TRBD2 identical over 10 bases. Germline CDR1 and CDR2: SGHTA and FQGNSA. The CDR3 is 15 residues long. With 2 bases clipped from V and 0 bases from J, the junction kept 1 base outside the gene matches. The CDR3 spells CASSLTSGNSYEQYF. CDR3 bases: TGTGCCAGCAGCTTAACTAGCGGGAACTCCTACGAGCAGTACTTC.

CDR3 protein: CASSFQGAYGYTF. The CDR3 DNA reads TGTGCCAGCAGTTTTCAGGGGGCCTATGGCTACACCTTC. The chain links TRBV28 to TRBJ1-2, with 8 positions matching TRBD1. Germline lookup yields CDR1 MDHEN and CDR2 SYDVKM. The V gene end was trimmed by 3 bases and the J gene end by 4 bases; junction bases not matched to a gene: 1. This CDR3 spans 13 amino acids.